This TCR beta chain was recorded in a study of cytomegalovirus exposure and HLA in healthy donors. Whole-study results and caveats: According to an earlier analysis, most TCR beta V segments yielded productive rearrangements about 87% or about 30% of the time.

From germline, CDR1 is SQVTM and CDR2 ANQGSEA. V was clipped by 1 base and J by 0 bases, with 11 bases between them. The length of the CDR3 is 15 residues. A multiplex PCR was run with 60 Vbeta primers and 13 Jbeta primers. Per the study methods: As a later analysis found, there were approximately 80 million unique TCR beta chains, of which roughly 11 million were shared. Produced via immunoSEQ multiplex PCR; TCRdb's table is partial and in-frame only. V, J and clone size were drawn from that table, and D and trimming were deduced from the DNA. The table shows 140,000 or so clones, with around four fifths occurring only once. A note on this clone: Its antigen is still unknown.

The chain combines TRBV29-1 with TRBJ2-3; unclear D gene. The TCR sequence derives from a boy aged 2-15 years in good health and CMV-seronegative. Source material: PBMCs. CDR3 coding DNA: TGCAGCGTTGAAGGCGGTCAACCGAGCACAGATACGCAGTATTTT. This gives the protein CSVEGGQPSTDTQYF.